This T cell receptor (beta chain) was identified in a study of T-cell reconstitution after alpha-beta-depleted transplantation in children. The study's findings and limits: Elevated TCRbeta diversity at day 60 was traced, in some patients, to surviving recipient T cells and thymic progenitors. Expanded clones from the graft, numbering several hundred, reportedly supplied alpha-beta T cells about two months after transplant. The authors attributed T-cell counts and diversity one year after transplant mostly to newly produced T cells.

Deletions cut 5 bases from V and 5 bases from J, with 15 bases between. CDR3 size: 13 residues. The V gene's germline CDR1 is DFQATT and CDR2 SNEGSKA (reference sequence). In this sample, this clonotype turned up a few times. Its antigen is unknown. Unique molecular identifiers tagged the TCRbeta library. TCRdb redid the calling of the PCR reads with MiXCR, one entry per CDR3 protein. There are 600,000 or so distinct CDR3 sequences in the sample; about 21% occur only once, and 14% lies in the top ten. The chain recombines TRBV20-1 with TRBJ1-2; no reliable D call. This receptor was identified in a boy under two years old who had a stem cell transplant for acute myeloid leukemia, so the T cells may come from the graft donor. The material sequenced was PBMCs, mostly from graft donor cells, taken 360 days after TCRalphabeta/CD19-depleted stem cell transplant. The CDR3 DNA reads as TGCAGTGCTTCGACCATGGGATATTATGGCTACACCTTC. As protein: CSASTMGYYGYTF.